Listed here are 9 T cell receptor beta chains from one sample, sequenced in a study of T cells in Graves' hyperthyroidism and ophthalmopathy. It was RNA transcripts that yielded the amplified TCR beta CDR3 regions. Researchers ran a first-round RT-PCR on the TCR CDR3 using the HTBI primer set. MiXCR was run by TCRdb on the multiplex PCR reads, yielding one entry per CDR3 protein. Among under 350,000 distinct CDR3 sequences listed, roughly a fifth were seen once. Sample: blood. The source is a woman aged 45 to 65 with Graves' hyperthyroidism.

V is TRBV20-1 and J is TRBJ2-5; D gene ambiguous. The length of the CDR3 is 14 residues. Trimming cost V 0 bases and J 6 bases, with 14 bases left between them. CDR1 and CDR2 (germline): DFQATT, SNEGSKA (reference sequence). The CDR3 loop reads CSARDQTLEKTQYF. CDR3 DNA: TGCAGTGCTAGAGATCAAACCCTCGAAAAGACCCAGTACTTC.

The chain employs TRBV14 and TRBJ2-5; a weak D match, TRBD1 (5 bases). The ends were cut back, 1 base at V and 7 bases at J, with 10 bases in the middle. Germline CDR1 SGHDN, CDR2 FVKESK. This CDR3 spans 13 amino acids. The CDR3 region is CASSQGTLTTQYF. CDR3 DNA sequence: TGTGCCAGCAGCCAAGGGACACTGACGACCCAGTACTTC. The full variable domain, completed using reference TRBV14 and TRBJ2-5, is EAGVTQFPSHSVIEKGQTVTLRCDPISGHDNLYWYRRVMGKEIKFLLHFVKESKQDESGMPNNRFLAERTGGTYSTLKVQPAELEDSGVYFCASSQGTLTTQYFGPGTRLLVL.

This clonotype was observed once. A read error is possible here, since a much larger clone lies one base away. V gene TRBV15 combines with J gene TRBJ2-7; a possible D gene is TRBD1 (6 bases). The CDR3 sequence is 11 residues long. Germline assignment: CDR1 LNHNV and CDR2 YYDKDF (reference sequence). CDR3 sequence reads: CVTSRGLEQYF. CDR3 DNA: TGTGTCACCTCCAGGGGTCTCGAGCAGTACTTC.

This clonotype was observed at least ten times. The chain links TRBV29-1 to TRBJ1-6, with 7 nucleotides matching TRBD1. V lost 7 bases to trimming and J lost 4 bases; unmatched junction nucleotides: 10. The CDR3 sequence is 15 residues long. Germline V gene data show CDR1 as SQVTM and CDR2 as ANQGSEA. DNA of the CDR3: TGCAGCGCCCGACTGCAGGGGGAATATAATTCACCCCTCCACTTT. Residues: CSARLQGEYNSPLHF.

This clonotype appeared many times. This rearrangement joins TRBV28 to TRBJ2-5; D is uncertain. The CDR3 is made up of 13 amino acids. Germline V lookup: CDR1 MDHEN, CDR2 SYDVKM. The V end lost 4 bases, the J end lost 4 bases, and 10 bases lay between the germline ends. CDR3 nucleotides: TGTGCCAGCAGTTCAGACCTCCGAGAGACCCAGTACTTC. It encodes CASSSDLRETQYF.

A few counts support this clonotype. The CDR3 DNA reads TGTGCCAGTAGCACCGGGACAGGGGGCCGGGAGACCCAGTACTTC. Residues: CASSTGTGGRETQYF. The V call is TRBV19, the J call TRBJ2-5; TRBD1 aligns across 12 bases. Germline V gives CDR1 LNHDA, CDR2 SQIVND (reference sequence). The CDR3 is 15 residues long. V shed 6 bases and J 5 bases; nucleotides not matched to a gene: 7.

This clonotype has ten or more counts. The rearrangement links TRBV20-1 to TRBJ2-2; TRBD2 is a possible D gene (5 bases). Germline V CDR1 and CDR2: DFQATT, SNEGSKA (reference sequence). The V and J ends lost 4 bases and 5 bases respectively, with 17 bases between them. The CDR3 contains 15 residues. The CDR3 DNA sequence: TGCAGTGCTAAGAGGGTATCACGTCGAACCGGGGAGCTGTTTTTT. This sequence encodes CSAKRVSRRTGELFF.

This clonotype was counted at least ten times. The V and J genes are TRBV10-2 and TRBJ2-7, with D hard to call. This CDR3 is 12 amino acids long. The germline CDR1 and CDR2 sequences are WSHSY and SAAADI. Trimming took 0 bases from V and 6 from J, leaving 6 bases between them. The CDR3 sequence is CASSESSGEQYF. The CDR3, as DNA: TGCGCCAGCAGTGAGTCGAGTGGCGAGCAGTACTTC.

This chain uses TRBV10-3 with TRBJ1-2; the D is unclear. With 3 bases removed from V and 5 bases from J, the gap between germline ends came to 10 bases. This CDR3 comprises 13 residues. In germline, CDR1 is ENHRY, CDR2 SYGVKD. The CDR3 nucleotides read TGTGCCATCAGTGACCAGGCATCGTATGGCTACACCTTC. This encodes CAISDQASYGYTF.